The present T cell receptor (beta chain) was sequenced within a study of OX40 agonist ivuxolimab in advanced cancers. To note about this clone: Antigen: not known.

Trimming removed 2 bases from V and 4 bases from J; junction bases left unmatched: 4. The CDR3 is made up of 14 amino acids. CDR1 is SGHTA and CDR2 is FQGNSA in the germline V gene. Clones were read by immunoSEQ multiplex PCR, and TCRdb kept only the in-frame ones, dropping some. The data hold some 60,000 clones, with 70% to 90% observed a single time. Study results and caveats: Some nonresponders additionally presented with little normalized T-cell clonal expansion. At 0.1 to 3.0 mg/kg, clonal expansion of CD4+ and CD8+ blood T cells had occurred by week 6. There were, on average, more expanded clones in CD8+ T cells than in CD4+.

The sequenced sample was CD4+ or CD8+ T cells sorted from blood, obtained in a trial of the OX40 agonist ivuxolimab. V gene TRBV7-2 combines with J gene TRBJ1-1; 7 bases match TRBD1. The TCR comes from an adult with an advanced solid tumor such as melanoma, head and neck, liver or kidney cancer. In nucleotides, the CDR3 is TGTGCCAGCAGCTTACGTCGGGACAGCACTGAAGCTTTCTTT. This translates into CASSLRRDSTEAFF.